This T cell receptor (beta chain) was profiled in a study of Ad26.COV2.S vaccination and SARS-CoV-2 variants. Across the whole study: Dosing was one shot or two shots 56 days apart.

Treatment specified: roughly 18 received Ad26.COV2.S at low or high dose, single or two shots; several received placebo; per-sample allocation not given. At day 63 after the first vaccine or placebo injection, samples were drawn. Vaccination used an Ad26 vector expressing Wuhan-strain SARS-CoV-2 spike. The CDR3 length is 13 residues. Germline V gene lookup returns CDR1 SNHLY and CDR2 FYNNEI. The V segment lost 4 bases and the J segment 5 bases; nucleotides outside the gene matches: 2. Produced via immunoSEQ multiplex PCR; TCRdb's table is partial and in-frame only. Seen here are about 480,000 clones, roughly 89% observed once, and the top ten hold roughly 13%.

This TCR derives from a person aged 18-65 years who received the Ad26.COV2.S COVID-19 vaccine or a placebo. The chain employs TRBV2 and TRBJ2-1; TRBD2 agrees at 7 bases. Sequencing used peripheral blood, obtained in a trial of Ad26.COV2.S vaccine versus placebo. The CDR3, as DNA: TGTGCCAGCAGTGTCGGGAGGAACAATGAGCAGTTCTTC. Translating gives CASSVGRNNEQFF.